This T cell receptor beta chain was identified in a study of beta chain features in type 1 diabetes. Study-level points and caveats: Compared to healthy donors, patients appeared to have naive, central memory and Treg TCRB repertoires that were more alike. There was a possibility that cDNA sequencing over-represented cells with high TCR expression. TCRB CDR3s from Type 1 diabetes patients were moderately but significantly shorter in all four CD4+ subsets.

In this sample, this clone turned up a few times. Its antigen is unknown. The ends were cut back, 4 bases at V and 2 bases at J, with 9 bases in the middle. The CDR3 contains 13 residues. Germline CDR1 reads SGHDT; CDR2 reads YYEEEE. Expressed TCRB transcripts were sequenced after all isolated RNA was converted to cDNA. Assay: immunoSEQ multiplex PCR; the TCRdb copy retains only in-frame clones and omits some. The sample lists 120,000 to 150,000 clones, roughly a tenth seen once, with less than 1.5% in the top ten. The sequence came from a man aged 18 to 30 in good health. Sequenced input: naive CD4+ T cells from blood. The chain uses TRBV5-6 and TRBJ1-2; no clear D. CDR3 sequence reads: CASSRHLNYGYTF. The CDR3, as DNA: TGTGCCAGCAGCCGACACCTGAACTATGGCTACACCTTC. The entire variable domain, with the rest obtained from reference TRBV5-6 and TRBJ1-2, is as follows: DAGVTQSPTHLIKTRGQQVTLRCSPKSGHDTVSWYQQALGQGPQFIFQYYEEEERQRGNFPDRFSGHQFPNYSSELNVNALLLGDSALYLCASSRHLNYGYTFGSGTRLTVV.